Below are 26 T cell receptor beta chains sequenced from a single sample in a study of T cells after yellow fever vaccination. TCRdb fed the 5' RACE reads into MiXCR, producing one record per CDR3 protein. The sample includes hundreds of thousands of distinct CDR3 sequences, roughly 5% of them seen just once. The input for sequencing was CD4+ T cells sorted from PBMCs, taken on the day of the yellow fever booster vaccination. Receptor source: a man between 18 and 29 years old who received the YFV17D yellow fever vaccine.

This clonotype was observed at least ten times. The V and J genes are TRBV9 and TRBJ2-1, with D possibly TRBD2 on 7 matching bases. The CDR3 runs 15 residues. CDR1 and CDR2 from the germline V gene are SGDLS and YYNGEE. Between the trimmed V and J ends, which lost 0 bases and 5 bases, there was a span of 12 bases. The CDR3 region is CASSVDPGGDNEQFF. The CDR3 DNA sequence: TGTGCCAGCAGCGTAGATCCGGGGGGCGACAATGAGCAGTTCTTC.

The chain is built from TRBV2 and TRBJ2-4, with unresolved D. Trimming shortened V by 6 bases and J by 9 bases, and 12 bases separated the two germline ends. Germline values: CDR1 SNHLY, CDR2 FYNNEI. CDR3 size: 12 residues. The CDR3 loop is CASSARHGIQYF. The CDR3, as DNA: TGTGCCAGCAGCGCACGCCATGGCATTCAGTACTTC.

The J gene is TRBJ2-3, the V gene TRBV7-3, with D perhaps being TRBD1 or TRBD2 (6 bases each). Germline V CDR1 and CDR2: SGHTA, FQGTGA. V was shortened by 5 bases and J by 2 bases, with 14 bases between the two germline ends. The CDR3 has 15 residues. The CDR3: CASSAIGGPTDTQYF. CDR3 coding DNA: TGTGCCAGCAGCGCAATCGGGGGCCCCACAGATACGCAGTATTTT.

The V call is TRBV9, the J call TRBJ2-3; 9 positions match TRBD2. The length of the CDR3 is 13 residues. The junction had 1 base not matched to a gene; V was cut back by 3 bases and J by 5 bases. Germline CDR1 SGDLS, CDR2 YYNGEE. CDR3 residues: CASSGTSVDTQYF. CDR3 bases: TGTGCCAGCAGCGGGACTAGCGTAGATACGCAGTATTTT. Full variable domain (remainder filled in from reference TRBV9 and TRBJ2-3): DSGVTQTPKHLITATGQRVTLRCSPRSGDLSVYWYQQSLDQGLQFLIQYYNGEERAKGNILERFSAQQFPDLHSELNLSSLELGDSALYFCASSGTSVDTQYFGPGTRLTVL.

In its sample, this clonotype was seen a few times. The V call is TRBV7-9, the J call TRBJ1-4, with D maybe TRBD1 (5 bases). The CDR3 is 15 residues long. Germline V gives CDR1 SEHNR, CDR2 FQNEAQ (reference sequence). V lost 2 bases and J 7 bases, leaving 14 bases between the germline ends. Here the CDR3 reads CASSLWSGWAEKLFF. The CDR3 region has the DNA TGTGCCAGCAGCTTATGGTCAGGGTGGGCTGAAAAACTGTTTTTT.

The chain joins TRBV23-1 to TRBJ2-2, with D unclear. TRBV23-1 is classed as an ORF, of uncertain function. This CDR3 spans 11 amino acids. Trimming cost V 7 bases and J 3 bases, with 3 bases left between them. CDR3 in amino acids: CASIYTGELFF. CDR3 bases: TGCGCCAGCATATACACCGGGGAGCTGTTTTTT.

This clonotype was seen a handful of times. The chain couples TRBV5-1 to TRBJ2-7; TRBD1 is a possible D gene (9 bases). The CDR3 is 15 residues long. Germline V gene lookup returns CDR1 SGHRS and CDR2 YFSETQ. With 3 bases removed from V and 6 bases from J, the gap between germline ends came to 19 bases. The CDR3 nucleotides are TGCGCCAGCAGCTCGGGAGGGACAGGGTTGAGCGAGCAGTACTTC. Its translation: CASSSGGTGLSEQYF.

The V call is TRBV4-1, the J call TRBJ1-2, with no clear D. Trimming took 0 bases from V and 9 from J, leaving 8 bases between them. The CDR3 is made up of 12 amino acids. The germline V gene encodes CDR1 MGHRA and CDR2 YSYEKL. The CDR3 sequence is CASSQDGRSYTF. The CDR3 region has the DNA TGCGCCAGCAGCCAAGATGGCAGGAGCTACACCTTC.

The table lists this clonotype with many counts. The chain employs TRBV5-1 and TRBJ2-1; D call uncertain. This CDR3 has 14 amino acids. Germline V gene lookup returns CDR1 SGHRS and CDR2 YFSETQ. The V end lost 0 bases, the J end lost 4 bases, and 8 bases lay between the germline ends. In DNA, the CDR3 is TGCGCCAGCAGCTTGGGGCAGGATTACAATGAGCAGTTCTTC. It translates to CASSLGQDYNEQFF.

This clonotype has more than one count but fewer than ten. The V gene is TRBV27, the J gene TRBJ1-1; the match to TRBD1 covers 7 bases. Germline CDR1 is MNHEY and CDR2 is SMNVEV (reference sequence). J was trimmed by 6 bases and V by 1 base; bases with no gene match: 8. CDR3 length: 15 residues. This CDR3 is CASSLYRTGGSEAFF. The CDR3 DNA reads TGTGCCAGCAGTTTATATCGGACAGGAGGGTCTGAAGCTTTCTTT.

Regarding this clonotype: Sequence at one end of the junction differs from germline and may be a read error. V is TRBV5-6 and J is TRBJ1-2, with TRBD1 as a possible D gene (6 bases). Per germline, CDR1 SGHDT and CDR2 YYEEEE. There are 12 residues in the CDR3. The DNA of the CDR3 is TGTGCCAACAGCTTGGGGGCTGATGGCTACACCTTC. Its translation is CANSLGADGYTF.

This clonotype was detected only a few times. V and J are TRBV4-1 and TRBJ2-1; a weak D match, TRBD1 (5 bases). Germline CDR1 and CDR2: MGHRA and YSYEKL. V dropped 4 bases and J dropped 7 bases, with 11 bases sitting between them. CDR3 length: 13 residues. CDR3 coding DNA: TGCGCCAGCAGCCTGGTCAGGGAAAATGAGCAGTTCTTC. Its protein product is CASSLVRENEQFF.

The rearrangement uses TRBV7-2 and TRBJ1-2; 7 bases fit TRBD1. The V segment lost 0 bases and the J segment 4 bases; nucleotides outside the gene matches: 5. CDR3 length equals 15 residues. Germline loops: CDR1 SGHTA, CDR2 FQGNSA. CDR3 coding DNA: TGTGCCAGCAGCTTAGCCCCGACAGGGATCTATGGCTACACCTTC. It yields the protein CASSLAPTGIYGYTF.

This chain joins TRBV4-1 and TRBJ1-1; D is ambiguous. V lost 2 bases to trimming and J lost 2 bases, with 24 bases between them. In germline, CDR1 is MGHRA, CDR2 YSYEKL. CDR3 length: 19 residues. CDR3 DNA sequence: TGCGCCAGCAGCCAATTTGGGATCCAATTACGGGGTTTAAACACTGAAGCTTTCTTT. Its protein product is CASSQFGIQLRGLNTEAFF.

A few counts support this clonotype. V is TRBV20-1 and J is TRBJ2-7; TRBD1 matches 9 bases. Germline CDR1 DFQATT, CDR2 SNEGSKA (reference sequence). This CDR3 comprises 15 residues. Trimming at V came to 3 bases and at J to 4 bases, leaving 10 bases not matched to a gene. The CDR3 loop reads CSASLPGQGAYEQYF. CDR3 in DNA: TGCAGTGCTAGCCTCCCGGGACAGGGCGCGTACGAGCAGTACTTC.

V gene TRBV5-1 combines with J gene TRBJ1-3; D gene uncertain. The CDR3 has 14 residues. Trimming removed 0 bases from V and 0 bases from J, with 4 bases in between. Germline V gene sequence: CDR1 SGHRS, CDR2 YFSETQ. The CDR3: CASSLEASGNTIYF. CDR3 nucleotides: TGCGCCAGCAGCTTGGAAGCCTCTGGAAACACCATATATTTT.

The V call is TRBV20-1, the J call TRBJ1-1, with unresolved D. Deletions cut 3 bases from V and 2 bases from J, with 10 bases between. This CDR3 contains 13 residues. Germline CDR1 reads DFQATT; CDR2 reads SNEGSKA (reference sequence). CDR3 loop: CSASSEINTEAFF. The CDR3, as DNA: TGCAGTGCTAGCAGCGAGATTAACACTGAAGCTTTCTTT.

This clonotype occurred many times. The DNA of the CDR3 is TGTGCCAGCAGCTTGAGGGGCGAAAAGACCCAGTACTTC. Encoded protein: CASSLRGEKTQYF. The chain has TRBV7-2 and TRBJ2-5; the D gene could be TRBD1 or TRBD2 (5 bases each). The length of the CDR3 is 13 residues. Per the germline V gene, CDR1 is SGHTA and CDR2 is FQGNSA. Trimming removed 3 bases from V and 6 bases from J, with 11 bases in between. The full variable domain, its missing parts supplied by reference TRBV7-2 and TRBJ2-5, is GAGVSQSPSNKVTEKGKDVELRCDPISGHTALYWYRQSLGQGLEFLIYFQGNSAPDKSGLPSDRFSAERTGGSVSTLTIQRTQQEDSAVYLCASSLRGEKTQYFGPGTRLLVL.

This clonotype showed up just a few times. This chain's CDR3 is CSASGTSGGAGGWQETQYF. The CDR3 DNA is TGCAGTGCTAGTGGTACTAGCGGGGGGGCCGGGGGCTGGCAAGAGACCCAGTACTTC. V is TRBV20-1 and J is TRBJ2-5, with 13 bases matching TRBD2. CDR1 and CDR2 (germline): DFQATT, SNEGSKA (reference sequence). The CDR3 runs 19 residues. J lost 2 bases, V lost 3 bases, and 15 bases had no gene match.

V and J are TRBV5-4 and TRBJ2-5, with D tentatively TRBD2 (5 bases). CDR3 length equals 15 residues. V was clipped by 0 bases and J by 2 bases, with 11 bases between them. Germline lookup yields CDR1 SGHNT and CDR2 YYREEE (reference sequence). Here the CDR3 reads CASSLGADQQETQYF. The CDR3 DNA sequence: TGTGCCAGCAGCTTGGGAGCGGACCAACAAGAGACCCAGTACTTC.

This clonotype was counted at least ten times. The chain recombines TRBV10-2 with TRBJ2-7; 7 positions agree with TRBD1. J lost 4 bases, V lost 6 bases, and 12 bases had no gene match. CDR1 is WSHSY and CDR2 is SAAADI in the germline V gene. CDR3 length: 15 residues. The CDR3 is CASRPSKGQTYEQYV. Written as DNA, the CDR3 is TGCGCCAGCAGACCAAGTAAGGGACAGACTTACGAGCAGTACGTC.

V is TRBV7-2 and J is TRBJ2-3, with 7 bases fitting TRBD1. Germline V CDR1 and CDR2: SGHTA, FQGNSA. Trimming took 4 bases from V and 5 from J; bases not matched to a gene: 9. The CDR3 sequence is 15 residues long. The CDR3 DNA reads TGTGCCAGCAGCTCTTCGGGACAGATAGTAGATACGCAGTATTTT. This gives the protein CASSSSGQIVDTQYF.

This clonotype was seen at least ten times. V and J are TRBV5-1 and TRBJ2-3; unclear D gene. The V end lost 4 bases, the J end lost 6 bases, and 9 bases lay between the germline ends. The CDR3 has 12 residues. Germline V CDR1 and CDR2: SGHRS, YFSETQ. Here the CDR3 reads CASSTPKDTQYF. For the CDR3, the DNA is TGCGCCAGCAGCACCCCGAAGGATACGCAGTATTTT.

The V and J genes are TRBV5-1 and TRBJ2-3, with D possibly being TRBD2 (6 bases). CDR3 size: 15 residues. The V end lost 0 bases, the J end lost 4 bases, and 12 bases lay between the germline ends. Looked up from germline, CDR1 is SGHRS and CDR2 is YFSETQ. This CDR3 is CASSLARGVPDTQYF. CDR3 nucleotide sequence: TGCGCCAGCAGCTTGGCGCGGGGTGTTCCAGATACGCAGTATTTT.

This chain joins TRBV7-2 and TRBJ2-5, with a possible D match to TRBD2 (5 bases). The CDR3 totals 14 residues. V lost 5 bases and J lost 6, with 16 bases in between. Germline lookup yields CDR1 SGHTA and CDR2 FQGNSA. In nucleotides, the CDR3 is TGTGCCAGCAGCGGACCGCCTAGCTGGCAGACCCAGTACTTC. Amino acids: CASSGPPSWQTQYF.

This clonotype was seen a handful of times. The chain couples TRBV10-3 to TRBJ2-7; D not resolved. The germline V and J ends were trimmed by 0 bases and 4 bases, with 16 bases remaining between them. The CDR3 runs 16 residues. Germline values: CDR1 ENHRY, CDR2 SYGVKD. Here the CDR3 reads CAISESNAGPDYEQYF. CDR3 coding DNA: TGTGCCATCAGTGAGTCGAACGCCGGGCCCGATTACGAGCAGTACTTC.